The 5 T cell receptor beta chains below all came from one sample that was sequenced in a study of T cells in Graves' hyperthyroidism and ophthalmopathy. Amplification yielded TCR beta CDR3 regions, with RNA transcripts as the source. HTBI primers were used for first-round RT-PCR of the TCR CDR3. MiXCR, run by TCRdb on the multiplex PCR reads, gives a single entry per CDR3 protein. The sample carries approximately 400,000 distinct CDR3 sequences, about 14% recorded once. Sequencing was done on a sample of blood. All receptors come from a woman in her twenties or thirties with Graves' ophthalmopathy.

This clonotype appeared many times. The V and J genes are TRBV9 and TRBJ2-7, with 10 bases that match TRBD1. The CDR3 runs 15 residues. The germline gives CDR1 SGDLS, CDR2 YYNGEE. Trimming took 0 bases from V and 3 from J; bases not matched to a gene: 3. This CDR3 reads CASSVGTGGFYEQYF. CDR3 nucleotide sequence: TGTGCCAGCAGCGTAGGGACAGGGGGATTCTACGAGCAGTACTTC. Full variable domain (rest looked up from reference TRBV9 and TRBJ2-7): DSGVTQTPKHLITATGQRVTLRCSPRSGDLSVYWYQQSLDQGLQFLIQYYNGEERAKGNILERFSAQQFPDLHSELNLSSLELGDSALYFCASSVGTGGFYEQYFGPGTRLTVT.

In the case of this clonotype: This could be a read error, since a much larger clone is one nucleotide away. The chain recombines TRBV12-3 or TRBV12-4 with TRBJ2-7; TRBD1 might be the D (5 bases). Trimming removed 5 bases at V and 9 bases at J, with 17 bases between. The CDR3 runs 13 residues. CDR3 protein: CASSPTAVDGQYF. The CDR3, as DNA: TGTGCCAGCAGTCCGACAGCCGTAGACGGGCAGTACTTC.

About this clonotype: Since a much larger clone is just one base distant, this may be a read error. The chain employs TRBV3-1 and TRBJ1-1; a weak D match, TRBD1 (5 bases). This CDR3 has 17 amino acids. Trimming shortened V by 4 bases and J by 3 bases, and 21 bases separated the two germline ends. CDR1 is LGHDT, CDR2 YNNKEL, per germline (reference sequence). CDR3 in DNA: TGTGCCAGCAGCCCTACTCCCGGGTCCTGGGGCCACACTGAAGCTTTCTTT. Amino acid sequence: CASSPTPGSWGHTEAFF.

This clonotype was detected many times. CDR3 bases: TGTGCCAGCAGCTTTAGCCCCCTCGATGAGCAGTTCTTC. Amino acid sequence: CASSFSPLDEQFF. The V call is TRBV7-2, the J call TRBJ2-1; D unresolved. This CDR3 has 13 residues. The germline CDR1 and CDR2 sequences are SGHTA and FQGNSA. Deletions cut 3 bases from V and 8 bases from J, with 11 bases between.

The rearrangement joins TRBV10-3 to TRBJ1-3; a weak D match, TRBD1 (5 bases). Trimming took off 4 bases at V and 6 bases at J, with 16 bases between the two ends. Germline CDR1 and CDR2: ENHRY and SYGVKD. The CDR3 covers 15 residues. The CDR3 is CAISAGGGSVNTIYF. The DNA for the CDR3 is TGTGCCATCAGTGCTGGGGGTGGAAGCGTAAACACCATATATTTT.